This T cell receptor beta chain derives from a study of Ad26.COV2.S vaccination and SARS-CoV-2 variants (dated by TCRdb to about 2021). About the investigation overall: Donors in the vaccine arm were drawn from COV1001, a phase I-IIa trial of Ad26.COV2.S in healthy adults that was multicentre, randomized, double-blind and placebo-controlled. The TCR-sequenced set comprised around 32 samples: around 20 Ad26.COV2.S vaccine recipients, 5 placebo recipients and 8 SARS-CoV-2 convalescent individuals. Throughout the experiments and outcome assessment, investigators stayed blinded to trial group allocation. Ad26.COV2.S was administered intramuscularly at 5 x 10^10 or 1 x 10^11 viral particles, either as a single shot or as two shots given 56 days apart. Sequencing of the TCRbeta repertoire served to evaluate the specificity and breadth of SARS-CoV-2-reactive T cell receptors following Ad26.COV2.S vaccination. Participants in the trial were split at random into five groups of five each, receiving low-dose or high-dose Ad26.COV2.S once or twice, or else placebo on both occasions. Points the paper makes about the study in general: Non-spike TCR breadth was comparable between vaccine and placebo recipients, consistent with the vaccine containing only spike. The study lacked the statistical power to compare responses across vaccine doses or regimens. After vaccination, spike-specific CD8+ and CD4+ T cell responses were reported to show substantial breadth. The authors noted that total T cell responses may have been underestimated by the TCR breadth and depth analyses. Higher spike-specific TCR breadth was observed in Ad26.COV2.S recipients than in placebo recipients (P = 0.0014).

The CDR3 spans 16 residues, from the cysteine through the phenylalanine. The kept DNA is CDR3 alone, 48 bases in frame from the first base. Trimming removed 0 bases from V and 4 bases from J, leaving 16 bases between the germline ends. CDR1 is given as LGHNA and CDR2 as YSLEER, both from the germline V gene. The immunoSEQ Assay was the method used to sequence TCRbeta CDR3 regions. After extraction, genomic DNA underwent amplification by bias-controlled multiplex PCR, followed by high-throughput sequencing. The source study handled its data this way. To quantify the absolute abundance of each unique TCRbeta CDR3 region, sequences were collapsed and filtered. T cell fraction was estimated by normalization of TCRbeta template counts to usable DNA, with usable DNA being measured through amplification of reference genes present in all nucleated cells. Repertoire TCRs were annotated as SARS-CoV-2-specific by exact matching of V gene, CDR3 amino acid sequence and J gene to a known reactive TCR set. The reference SARS-CoV-2 TCR set was derived from MIRA and filtered for enrichment in COVID-19-positive ImmuneCODE repertoires, a step that removed public or cross-reactive TCRs. Based on the MIRA antigens, annotated TCRs were further analysed at the level of specific ORF or position within ORF. Breadth was defined as the number of annotated unique rearrangements divided by the total number of unique productive rearrangements, and depth was defined as the summed frequency of the annotated unique rearrangements. Group comparisons of TCR breadth used two-sided Wilcoxon rank-sum tests. Here the immuneACCESS table is served through TCRdb, limited to in-frame sequences with V and J called. Missing clones are a known gap in these copies; in checked studies unresolved V genes cover under half, and the rest lacks a known reason. V, J and clone size are those of that table, while D and trimming were read from the DNA. Here the sample has some 250,000 clones; around 87% occur a single time. Together, the top ten hold about 10% of the sample.

The sample's treatment or condition label, in plain terms: 19 received Ad26.COV2.S at low or high dose, single or two shots; 5 received placebo; per-sample allocation not given. For vaccine and placebo recipients, repertoires were sequenced using samples collected on day 63 after the first injection. Between 29 July and 7 August 2020, Cohort 1b enrolled about 27 adults aged 18-55 years at one site in Boston, USA. Ad26.COV2.S consisted of a replication-incompetent adenovirus type 26 vector by which a prefusion-stabilized SARS-CoV-2 spike protein from the original Wuhan strain was expressed. As regards this clone: It lacks a known antigen. Base quality data are lacking; no much larger clone is found one base away.

The chain joins TRBV4-3 to TRBJ2-7; the D call could be TRBD1 or TRBD2, with each sharing 6 bases. The sequence came from a person between 18 and 65 years old who received the Ad26.COV2.S COVID-19 vaccine or a placebo. Here the sequenced sample was peripheral blood, taken in a trial of Ad26.COV2.S vaccine versus placebo. Here is the DNA: TGCGCCAGCAGCCAAGACTGGGCAAGGGGGGTTTACGAGCAGTACTTC. Its protein reads: CASSQDWARGVYEQYF.